This T cell receptor beta chain came from a study of CD8+CD57+ T cells in acquired aplastic anemia. Whole-study context: The mean DNA yield obtained from sorted CD4+ and CD8+ cells came to roughly 3 ug.

As regards this clonotype: A clone one base away is much larger, so this may be a read error.

The sequenced patients had an expansion of CD8+CD57+ cells seen by flow cytometry. The template used for profiling TCR beta VDJ and CDR3 was genomic DNA. One entry per CDR3 protein results from TCRdb running MiXCR on the reads. The table has over 150,000 distinct CDR3 sequences, 40% to 65% seen once. The CDR3 length is 12 residues. The V and J ends lost 11 bases and 9 bases, in that order; junction bases with no gene match: 9. Per germline, CDR1 MNHNS and CDR2 SASEGT. This receptor was identified in a human donor with aplastic anemia. The genes are TRBV6-1 and TRBJ2-1; 8 nucleotides line up with TRBD1. Specimen: sorted CD4+, CD8+, or CD8+CD57+ T cells (not recorded which) from PBMCs. The CDR3 loop is CAPTAGGSEQFF. In DNA, the CDR3 is TGTGCCCCTACGGCAGGGGGCAGTGAGCAGTTCTTC.